These T cell receptor beta chains were read from a single sample in a study of blood T cell repertoires in COVID-19. TCRdb keeps only in-frame clones here, not all; method: immunoSEQ multiplex PCR. The sample yields 250,000 to 300,000 clones, roughly 90% seen once. The sample consisted of PBMCs or T cells enriched from blood (not recorded which). These receptors were obtained from a woman aged 25-40 years who had recovered from COVID-19. CDR3s include the opening cysteine and the closing phenylalanine or tryptophan. A D gene is named only where the DNA matches it firmly. Not every row has a clone size; where given, it reads once, few, many or a size class.

>TRBJ1-2|TRBD1|TRBV5-5|.
CASSLGTGIPLYGYTF
TGTGCCAGCAGCTTGGGGACAGGGATTCCCCTCTATGGCTACACCTTC
>TRBJ1-3|.|TRBV7-2|.
CASSGRGVPGDRSGNTIYF
TGTGCCAGCAGCGGCCGGGGTGTTCCAGGGGACCGCTCTGGAAACACCATATATTTT
>TRBJ1-2|.|TRBV27|.
CASSLRGGGYTF
TGTGCCAGCAGTTTACGGGGGGGCGGCTACACCTTC
>TRBJ2-7|.|TRBV6-1|once
CASSEVGGVGEQYF
TGTGCCAGCAGTGAAGTAGGGGGAGTAGGCGAGCAGTACTTC
>TRBJ2-1|.|TRBV24-1|once
CATSASRGTGPNEQFF
TGTGCCACCAGTGCCTCCAGGGGCACGGGGCCCAATGAGCAGTTCTTC
>TRBJ2-7|TRBD2|TRBV7-8|.
CASSLSSLAAYEQYF
TGTGCCAGCAGCTTATCATCACTAGCGGCATACGAGCAGTACTTC
>TRBJ1-5|.|TRBV4-3|once
CASSQERRFQPQHF
TGCGCCAGCAGCCAAGAGAGGAGATTCCAGCCCCAGCATTTT
>TRBJ1-4|TRBD1|TRBV27|few
CASSLGFGTANEKLFF
TGTGCCAGCAGTTTAGGTTTCGGGACAGCTAATGAAAAACTGTTTTTT
>TRBJ2-1|TRBD2|TRBV30|.
CAWTGTSRFNEQFF
TGTGCCTGGACCGGGACTAGTCGATTTAATGAGCAGTTCTTC
>TRBJ1-1|.|TRBV15|.
CATSRDIGVGNTEAFF
TGTGCCACCAGCAGAGATATAGGGGTGGGGAACACTGAAGCTTTCTTT
>TRBJ2-3|TRBD2|TRBV24-1|few
CATSDGGGARDTQYF
TGTGCCACCAGTGATGGGGGAGGGGCAAGGGATACGCAGTATTTT
>TRBJ1-3|.|TRBV19|.
CASTRGDSGNTIYF
TGTGCCAGTACCCGGGGGGACTCTGGAAACACCATATATTTT
>TRBJ1-5|TRBD1|TRBV27|.
CASSDAGGRNQPQHF
TGTGCCAGCAGTGATGCAGGGGGCCGCAATCAGCCCCAGCATTTT
>TRBJ1-6|.|TRBV29-1|few
CSVDTGNNSPLHF
TGCAGCGTTGATACAGGGAATAATTCACCCCTCCACTTT
>TRBJ2-1|.|TRBV7-9|.
CASTKISGALNEQFF
TGTGCCAGCACCAAAATATCAGGGGCGCTGAATGAGCAGTTCTTC
>TRBJ2-3|.|TRBV7-7|.
CASSLVAGTDTQYF
TGTGCTAGCAGCTTAGTTGCGGGCACAGATACGCAGTATTTT
>TRBJ2-5|TRBD1|TRBV3-1/TRBV3-2|.
CASSQNRGRGTQYF
TGTGCCAGCAGCCAAAACAGGGGGCGCGGGACCCAGTACTTC
>TRBJ1-4|.|TRBV19|.
CASSPLAVSATNEKLFF
TGTGCCAGTAGTCCCCTGGCGGTGTCTGCAACTAATGAAAAACTGTTTTTT
>TRBJ1-2|TRBD1|TRBV10-3|.
CATKIPGQGDYGYTF
TGTGCCACCAAAATACCGGGACAGGGGGACTATGGCTACACCTTC
>TRBJ2-3|TRBD2|TRBV7-3|.
CASSLQPGASGHTDTQYF
TGTGCCAGCAGCTTACAGCCTGGGGCTAGCGGTCACACAGATACGCAGTATTTT
>TRBJ2-1|TRBD2|TRBV5-1|.
CASSLEILAGPAYNEQFF
TGCGCCAGCAGCTTAGAAATTTTAGCGGGGCCCGCCTACAATGAGCAGTTCTTC
>TRBJ2-2|.|TRBV12-1|.
CASSVAGGDVDTGELFF
TGTGCCAGCAGCGTCGCGGGGGGGGACGTGGACACCGGGGAGCTGTTTTTT
>TRBJ1-1|TRBD1|TRBV6-6|.
CASSLDRGPLEAFF
TGTGCCAGCAGCCTTGACAGGGGACCACTTGAAGCTTTCTTT
>TRBJ2-1|.|TRBV13|.
CASSYQGQHNEQFF
TGTGCCAGCAGCTATCAAGGACAGCACAATGAGCAGTTCTTC
>TRBJ2-1|TRBD1|TRBV5-6|.
CASSRGTGVYFEFF
TGTGCCAGCAGCAGAGGGACAGGGGTTTATTTTGAGTTCTTC
>TRBJ1-5|TRBD1|TRBV19|.
CASTRTGGSSNQPQHF
TGTGCCAGTACCCGGACAGGGGGGAGTAGCAATCAGCCCCAGCATTTT
>TRBJ2-1|TRBD2|TRBV5-1|few
CASSIGLDGSYNEQFF
TGCGCCAGCAGCATAGGACTAGACGGGTCCTACAATGAGCAGTTCTTC
>TRBJ2-7|TRBD1|TRBV5-4|.
CASRYDREGYEQYF
TGTGCCAGCAGGTATGACAGGGAAGGGTACGAGCAGTACTTC
>TRBJ1-6|TRBD1|TRBV19|few
CASGVGTASPLHF
TGTGCCAGTGGAGTTGGGACAGCTTCACCCCTCCACTTT
>TRBJ1-5|.|TRBV2|.
CASTDARGSNQPQHF
TGTGCCAGCACGGACGCCCGGGGTAGCAATCAGCCCCAGCATTTT
>TRBJ1-2|.|TRBV18|.
CASSPESYGYTF
TGTGCCAGCTCACCTGAGAGCTATGGCTACACCTTC
>TRBJ2-5|TRBD2|TRBV19|.
CASSIGGTSLIPPVETQYF
TGTGCCAGTAGTATAGGGGGGACTAGCCTTATCCCGCCCGTGGAGACCCAGTACTTC
>TRBJ2-7|.|TRBV6-5|once
CASSYSYREKEQYF
TGTGCCAGCAGTTACTCTTACAGGGAAAAGGAGCAGTACTTC
>TRBJ1-2|TRBD1|TRBV30|.
CAWSDDRGFTF
TGTGCCTGGAGTGACGACAGGGGCTTCACCTTC
>TRBJ2-1|TRBD2|TRBV7-9|.
CATHAGWTSGSYNEQFF
TGTGCCACCCACGCGGGTTGGACTAGCGGCTCCTACAATGAGCAGTTCTTC
>TRBJ2-7|.|TRBV28|.
CASSAGGLAKTYEQYF
TGTGCCAGCAGTGCCGGAGGGCTAGCGAAAACCTACGAGCAGTACTTC
>TRBJ1-1|.|TRBV4-3|.
CASSQTLDKGENTEAFF
TGCGCCAGCAGCCAAACCCTCGACAAAGGGGAGAACACTGAAGCTTTCTTT
>TRBJ2-5|TRBD2|TRBV7-3|.
CASSSAAGRQETQYF
TGTGCCAGCAGCTCGGCAGCGGGGCGCCAAGAGACCCAGTACTTC
>TRBJ1-4|TRBD1|TRBV5-6|.
CASSLYGQGVANEKLFF
TGTGCCAGCAGCTTATACGGACAGGGCGTGGCTAATGAAAAACTGTTTTTT
>TRBJ2-1|TRBD1|TRBV27|.
CASSLLDRVIYNEQFF
TGTGCCAGCAGTTTGTTGGACAGGGTCATCTACAATGAGCAGTTCTTC
>TRBJ1-2|TRBD1|TRBV10-3|.
CAISEIRDRTRNNYGYTF
TGTGCCATCAGTGAGATTCGGGACAGAACTAGGAATAACTATGGCTACACCTTC
>TRBJ1-1|.|TRBV5-6|.
CASSRDSLNTEAFF
TGTGCCAGCAGCCGTGACAGTTTGAACACTGAAGCTTTCTTT
>TRBJ2-7|TRBD2|TRBV19|few
CASSISGSPNEQYF
TGTGCCAGTAGTATAAGCGGGAGCCCTAACGAGCAGTACTTC
>TRBJ2-3|.|TRBV30|.
CAWTPPKAGSADTQYF
TGTGCCTGGACCCCACCCAAAGCAGGGTCCGCAGATACGCAGTATTTT
>TRBJ1-1|TRBD1|TRBV27|.
CASSRTGTDTEAFF
TGTGCCAGCAGTCGGACAGGGACGGACACTGAAGCTTTCTTT
>TRBJ2-1|.|TRBV11-3|.
CASSLGFRDNEQFF
TGTGCCAGCAGCTTAGGGTTCCGGGACAATGAGCAGTTCTTC
>TRBJ1-1|TRBD1|TRBV7-2|once
CASSSGQANTEAFF
TGTGCCAGCAGCTCGGGACAGGCGAACACTGAAGCTTTCTTT